Below are 14 T cell receptor beta chains sequenced from a single sample in a study of CD8+ T cells in alopecia areata. The authors extracted RNA and reverse transcribed it into cDNA as the sequencing template. This table comes from immunoSEQ multiplex PCR, and its TCRdb copy is limited to in-frame clones, with some not included. This table has more than 200,000 clones, approximately 40% appearing once. Noted treatment: oral pan-JAK inhibitor, 5-10 mg twice daily. The material sequenced was CD4+ T cells sorted from blood, taken around week 37, from a patient treated with tofacitinib. These receptors were taken from a human donor with alopecia areata.

The sample holds one count of this clone. This rearrangement joins TRBV30 to TRBJ1-1; tentative D call: TRBD1 (6 bases). With 2 bases removed from V and 0 bases from J, the gap between germline ends came to 10 bases. Per germline, CDR1 GTSNPN and CDR2 SVGIG (reference sequence). The CDR3 length is 14 residues. The CDR3 spells CAWSWGGLNTEAFF. CDR3 in DNA: TGTGCCTGGAGTTGGGGGGGCTTGAACACTGAAGCTTTCTTT.

This clone was found a few times. This sequence joins TRBV2 and TRBJ2-5; D possibly corresponds to TRBD1 (5 bases). CDR3 length: 16 amino acids. Germline V lookup: CDR1 SNHLY, CDR2 FYNNEI. The V gene lost 3 bases and the J gene lost 0 bases, with 14 bases spanning the gap. This chain's CDR3 is CASSELGQTYQETQYF. The CDR3, as DNA: TGTGCCAGCAGTGAGTTAGGACAAACGTACCAAGAGACCCAGTACTTC.

The chain couples TRBV7-2 to TRBJ1-1, with D tentatively TRBD1 (5 bases). V lost 5 bases and J lost 4, with 8 bases in between. This CDR3 contains 12 residues. CDR1 and CDR2 (germline): SGHTA, FQGNSA. The CDR3 region is CASSRGATEAFF. CDR3 nucleotide sequence: TGTGCCAGCAGCCGGGGCGCCACTGAAGCTTTCTTT.

This sequence joins TRBV15 and TRBJ2-1, with 8 bases identical to TRBD1. CDR1 is LNHNV, CDR2 YYDKDF, per germline (reference sequence). The CDR3 has 17 amino acids. Trimming at V came to 0 bases and at J to 7 bases, leaving 11 bases not matched to a gene. The CDR3 sequence: CATSRDKLQGATNEQFF. Here the CDR3 DNA reads TGTGCCACCAGCAGAGATAAGTTGCAGGGGGCTACAAATGAGCAGTTCTTC.

This clone has a count of ten or more. Other DNA sequences in this specimen translate into the identical CDR3. CDR3 DNA: TGTGCCAGCAGTTACTCCCGGGACAATTACTACGAGCAGTACTTC. It translates to CASSYSRDNYYEQYF. The chain is built from TRBV6-6 and TRBJ2-7; possible D gene TRBD1, 6 bases. The CDR3 loop spans 15 amino acids. V was clipped by 0 bases and J by 3 bases, with 12 bases between them. The germline V gene has CDR1 MNHNY and CDR2 SVGAGI (reference sequence).

V and J are TRBV4-3 and TRBJ2-7, with TRBD2 matching over 12 bases. The CDR3 covers 15 residues. From germline, CDR1 is LGHNA and CDR2 YSLEER. Trimming cost V 3 bases and J 3 bases; bases outside gene matches: 3. DNA for the CDR3: TGCGCCAGCAGCCAGCTACTAGCGGGAGGCTACGAGCAGTACTTC. Translating it yields CASSQLLAGGYEQYF.

This clone has more than one count but fewer than ten. The CDR3 protein is CASSDHYEQYF. The CDR3 DNA sequence: TGTGCCAGCAGTGACCATTACGAGCAGTACTTC. J is TRBJ2-7 and V is TRBV25-1; unclear D gene. Germline V gene data show CDR1 as MGHDK and CDR2 as SYGVNS. With 3 bases removed from V and 4 bases from J, the gap between germline ends came to 4 bases. The CDR3 covers 11 residues.

In its sample, this clone was seen a few times. The CDR3 protein is CASNSLPENTGELFF. DNA of the CDR3: TGTGCCAGTAACTCCCTCCCAGAGAACACCGGGGAGCTGTTTTTT. This chain uses TRBV2 with TRBJ2-2, with unresolved D. The ends were cut back, 9 bases at V and 1 base at J, with 15 bases in the middle. This CDR3 region has 15 residues. Germline assignment: CDR1 SNHLY and CDR2 FYNNEI.

The gene calls are TRBV4-2 and TRBJ2-5, with TRBD2 matching over 10 bases. The germline V gene encodes CDR1 LGHNA and CDR2 YNFKEQ. J was trimmed by 1 base and V by 1 base; bases with no gene match: 3. The CDR3 runs 16 residues. The CDR3 DNA follows: TGTGCCAGCAGCCAAGTTATAGCGGGAGGCCAAGAGACCCAGTACTTC. Residues: CASSQVIAGGQETQYF.

This sequence joins TRBV6-5 and TRBJ2-7; D call uncertain. The CDR3 runs to 13 residues. Germline-derived CDR1 and CDR2 are MNHEY and SVGAGI. V was pared by 0 bases and J by 6 bases, with 9 bases between. The CDR3 sequence: CASSYSKRAEQYF. As DNA, the CDR3 is TGTGCCAGCAGTTACTCGAAAAGGGCCGAGCAGTACTTC.

The rearrangement uses TRBV5-1 and TRBJ1-2; 7 bases are shared with TRBD1. This CDR3 is 16 amino acids long. The junction had 16 bases not matched to a gene; V was cut back by 3 bases and J by 8 bases. Germline values: CDR1 SGHRS, CDR2 YFSETQ. The CDR3 DNA reads as TGCGCCAGCAGCTCCATGGGGCCGACAGGGTCGGGAGGCTACACCTTC. This codes for CASSSMGPTGSGGYTF.

This chain connects TRBV6-4 to TRBJ2-2; D remains unclear. The CDR3 spans 14 residues. V was shortened by 6 bases and J by 0 bases, with 8 bases between the two germline ends. In germline, CDR1 is MRHNA, CDR2 SNTAGT. CDR3 coding DNA: TGTGCCAGCAGGCTAGGCGCGAACACCGGGGAGCTGTTTTTT. As protein: CASRLGANTGELFF.

In its sample, this clone was seen a few times. The chain is built from TRBV6-5 and TRBJ2-5, with no clear D. The CDR3 spans 14 residues. Trimming pared 6 bases from V and 4 bases from J, leaving 15 bases between. Germline CDR1 MNHEY, CDR2 SVGAGI. As DNA, the CDR3 is TGTGCCAGCAGACCTCGACCTAATCGAGAGACCCAGTACTTC. As protein: CASRPRPNRETQYF.

V and J are TRBV7-2 and TRBJ1-1, with D tentatively TRBD1 (5 bases). CDR3 length: 12 residues. V was trimmed by 1 base and J by 8 bases, leaving 8 bases between them. The germline V gene encodes CDR1 SGHTA and CDR2 FQGNSA. The CDR3 is CASSLGWDEAFF. CDR3 bases: TGTGCCAGCAGCTTAGGGTGGGACGAAGCTTTCTTT.